This record looks at one T cell receptor beta chain sequence and its context. The entry originates in a study of graft-versus-host responses after intestinal transplantation. Whole-study context: Tacrolimus and steroids were given for around 3 years to all recipients after anti-thymocyte globulin induction. Study-level points and caveats: Recipient-marrow GvH clones were detected, some having first appeared in ileum or blood.

The culture paired some 200,000 irradiated violet-dye-labeled stimulators with some 200,000 CFSE-labeled responders. CDR3 length: 16 amino acids. Only in-frame clones appear in the TCRdb table, and some are missing; sequencing was by immunoSEQ multiplex PCR. The sample holds fewer than 25,000 clones, about 45% seen once. This specimen was alloreactive CD8+ T cells from a mixed lymphocyte reaction culture, taken before transplantation. Subset in this sample: CFSE-low proliferating T cells sorted from roughly 6-day pre-transplant mixed lymphocyte reaction (GvH or HvG direction). The receptor was derived from a human patient who was an organ donor for intestinal transplantation. V gene TRBV21-1 combines with J gene TRBJ2-7; the table's TRBD1 call for D was not verified on the DNA. TRBV21-1 is assigned pseudogene status. CDR3 nucleotide sequence: TGTGCCAGCAGCAAAGGTCCGGGACAGTCCCCCTACGAGCAGTACTTC. Encoded protein: CASSKGPGQSPYEQYF.